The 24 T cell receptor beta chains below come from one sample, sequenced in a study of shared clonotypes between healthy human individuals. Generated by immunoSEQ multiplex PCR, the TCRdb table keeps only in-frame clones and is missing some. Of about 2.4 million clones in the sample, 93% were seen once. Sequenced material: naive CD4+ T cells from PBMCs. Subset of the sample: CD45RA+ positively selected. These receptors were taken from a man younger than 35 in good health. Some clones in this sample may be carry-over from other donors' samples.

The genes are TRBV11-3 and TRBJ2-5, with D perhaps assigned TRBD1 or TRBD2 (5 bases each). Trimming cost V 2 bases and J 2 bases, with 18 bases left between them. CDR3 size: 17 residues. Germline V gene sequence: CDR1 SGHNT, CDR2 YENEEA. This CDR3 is CASSLSGLGVDQETQYF. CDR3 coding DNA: TGTGCCAGCAGCTTAAGTGGGCTGGGGGTAGATCAAGAGACCCAGTACTTC. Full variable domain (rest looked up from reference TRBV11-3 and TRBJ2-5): EAGVVQSPRYKIIEKKQPVAFWCNPISGHNTLYWYLQNLGQGPELLIRYENEEAVDDSQLPKDRFSAERLKGVDSTLKIQPAELGDSAVYLCASSLSGLGVDQETQYFGPGTRLLVL.

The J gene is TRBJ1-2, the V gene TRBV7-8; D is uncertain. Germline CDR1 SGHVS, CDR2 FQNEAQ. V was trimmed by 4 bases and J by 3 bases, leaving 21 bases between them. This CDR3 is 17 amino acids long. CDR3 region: CASSSAGGAMGDYGYTF. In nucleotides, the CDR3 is TGTGCCAGCAGCTCCGCAGGAGGTGCGATGGGAGACTATGGCTACACCTTC.

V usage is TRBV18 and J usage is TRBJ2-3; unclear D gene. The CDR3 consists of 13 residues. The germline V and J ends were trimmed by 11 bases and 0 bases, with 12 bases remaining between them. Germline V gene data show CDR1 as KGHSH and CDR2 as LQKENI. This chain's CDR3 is CAGADRSTDTQYF. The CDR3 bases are TGTGCCGGAGCAGACCGTAGCACAGATACGCAGTATTTT.

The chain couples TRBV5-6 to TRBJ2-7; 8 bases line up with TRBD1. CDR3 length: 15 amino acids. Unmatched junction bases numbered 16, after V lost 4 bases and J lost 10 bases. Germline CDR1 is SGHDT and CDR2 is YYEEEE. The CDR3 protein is CASSRSPDRVLEQYF. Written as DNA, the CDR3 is TGTGCCAGCAGCAGGTCACCGGACAGGGTTCTGGAACAGTACTTC.

The CDR3 DNA sequence: TGTGCCACAGGGGGCCACTACGAGCAGTACTTC. Translated, it gives CATGGHYEQYF. The chain links TRBV19 to TRBJ2-7, with 8 positions matching TRBD1. CDR3 size: 11 residues. The J segment lost 3 bases and the V segment lost 10 bases, leaving 2 bases of the junction unmatched. CDR1 is LNHDA and CDR2 is SQIVND in the germline V gene (reference sequence).

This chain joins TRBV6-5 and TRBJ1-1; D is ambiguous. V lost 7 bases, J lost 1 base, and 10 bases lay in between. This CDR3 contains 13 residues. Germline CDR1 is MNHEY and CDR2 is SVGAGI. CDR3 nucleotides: TGTGCCAGCAAGTCAAGGGCGAACACTGAAGCTTTCTTT. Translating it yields CASKSRANTEAFF.

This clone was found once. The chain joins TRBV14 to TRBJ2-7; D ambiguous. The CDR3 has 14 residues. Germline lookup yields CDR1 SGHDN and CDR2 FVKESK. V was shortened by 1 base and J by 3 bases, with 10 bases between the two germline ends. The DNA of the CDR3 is TGTGCCAGCAGCCAAGCGATAGACCTCTACGAGCAGTACTTC. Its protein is CASSQAIDLYEQYF.

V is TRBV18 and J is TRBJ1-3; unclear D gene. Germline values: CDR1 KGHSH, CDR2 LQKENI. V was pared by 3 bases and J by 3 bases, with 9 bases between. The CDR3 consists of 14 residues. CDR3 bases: TGTGCCAGCTCACCGACGACGGATGGAAACACCATATATTTT. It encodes CASSPTTDGNTIYF.

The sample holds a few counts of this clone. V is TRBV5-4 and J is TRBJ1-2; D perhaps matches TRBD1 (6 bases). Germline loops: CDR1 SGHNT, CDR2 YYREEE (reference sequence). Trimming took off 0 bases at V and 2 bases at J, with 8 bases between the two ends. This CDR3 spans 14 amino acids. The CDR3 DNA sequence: TGTGCCAGCAGCTTGGTAGGGGGAAACTATGGCTACACCTTC. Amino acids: CASSLVGGNYGYTF. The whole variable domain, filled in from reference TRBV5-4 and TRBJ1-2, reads ETGVTQSPTHLIKTRGQQVTLRCSSQSGHNTVSWYQQALGQGPQFIFQYYREEENGRGNFPPRFSGLQFPNYSSELNVNALELDDSALYLCASSLVGGNYGYTFGSGTRLTVV.

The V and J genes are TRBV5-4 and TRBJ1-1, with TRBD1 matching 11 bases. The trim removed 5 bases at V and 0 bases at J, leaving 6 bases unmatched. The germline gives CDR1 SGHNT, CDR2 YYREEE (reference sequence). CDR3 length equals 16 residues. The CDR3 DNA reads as TGTGCCAGCAGGGCAGGGACAGGGGGACTGAACACTGAAGCTTTCTTT. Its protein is CASRAGTGGLNTEAFF.

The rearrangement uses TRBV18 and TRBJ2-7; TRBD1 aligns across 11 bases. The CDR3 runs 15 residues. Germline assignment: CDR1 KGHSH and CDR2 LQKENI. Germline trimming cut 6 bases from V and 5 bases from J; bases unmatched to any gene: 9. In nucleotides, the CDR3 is TGTGCCAGCTCCTTCTGGACAGGGGGCATGAACGAGCAGTACTTC. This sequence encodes CASSFWTGGMNEQYF. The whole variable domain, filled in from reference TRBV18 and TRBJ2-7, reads NAGVMQNPRHLVRRRGQEARLRCSPMKGHSHVYWYRQLPEEGLKFMVYLQKENIIDESGMPKERFSAEFPKEGPSILRIQQVVRGDSAAYFCASSFWTGGMNEQYFGPGTRLTVT.

CDR3 DNA: TGTGCCAGCAGCCTGGAGGGACTAGCGGGATATTGGGGCAATGAGCAGTTCTTC. Its protein is CASSLEGLAGYWGNEQFF. The chain couples TRBV11-2 to TRBJ2-1, with 13 bases matching TRBD2. After removal of 5 bases from V and 6 bases from J, the junction contained 13 bases not matched to a gene. This CDR3 has 18 amino acids. Per germline, CDR1 SGHAT and CDR2 FQNNGV.

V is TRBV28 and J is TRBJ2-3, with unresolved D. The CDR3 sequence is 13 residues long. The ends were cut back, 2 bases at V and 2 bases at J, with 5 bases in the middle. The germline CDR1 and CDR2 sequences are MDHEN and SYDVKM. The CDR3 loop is CASSLGNTDTQYF. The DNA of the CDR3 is TGTGCCAGCAGTTTAGGGAACACAGATACGCAGTATTTT.

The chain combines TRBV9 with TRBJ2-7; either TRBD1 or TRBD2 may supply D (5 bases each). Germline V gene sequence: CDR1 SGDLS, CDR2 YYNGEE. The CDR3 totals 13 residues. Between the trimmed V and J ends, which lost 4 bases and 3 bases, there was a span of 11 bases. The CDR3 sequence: CASSTRDGYEQYF. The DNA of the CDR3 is TGTGCCAGCAGCACCCGGGACGGCTACGAGCAGTACTTC.

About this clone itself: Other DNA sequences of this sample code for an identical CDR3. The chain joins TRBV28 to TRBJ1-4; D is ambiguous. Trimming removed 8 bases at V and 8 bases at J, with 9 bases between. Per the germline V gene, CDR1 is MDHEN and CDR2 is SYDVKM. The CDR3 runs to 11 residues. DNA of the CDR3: TGTGCCAGCTCCACCCAGGAAAAACTGTTTTTT. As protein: CASSTQEKLFF.

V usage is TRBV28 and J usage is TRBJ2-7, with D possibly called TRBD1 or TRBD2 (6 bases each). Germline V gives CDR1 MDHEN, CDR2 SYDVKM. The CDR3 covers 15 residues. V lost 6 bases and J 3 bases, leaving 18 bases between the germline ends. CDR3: CASRTLGGQGYEQYF. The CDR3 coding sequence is TGTGCCAGCAGAACCCTCGGGGGACAAGGCTACGAGCAGTACTTC.

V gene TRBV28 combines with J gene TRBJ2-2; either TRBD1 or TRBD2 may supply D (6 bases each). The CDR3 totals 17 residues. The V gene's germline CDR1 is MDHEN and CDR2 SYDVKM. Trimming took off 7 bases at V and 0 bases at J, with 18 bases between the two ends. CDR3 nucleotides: TGTGCCAGCACGTCGAGGGGGGCCGCCTCGAACACCGGGGAGCTGTTTTTT. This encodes CASTSRGAASNTGELFF.

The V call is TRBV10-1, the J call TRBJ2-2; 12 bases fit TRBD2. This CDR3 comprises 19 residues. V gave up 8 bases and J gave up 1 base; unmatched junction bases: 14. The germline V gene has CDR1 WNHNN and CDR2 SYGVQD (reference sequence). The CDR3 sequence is CASPPNTSGRTQNTGELFF. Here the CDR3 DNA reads TGCGCCAGCCCTCCTAATACTAGCGGGAGGACCCAGAACACCGGGGAGCTGTTTTTT.

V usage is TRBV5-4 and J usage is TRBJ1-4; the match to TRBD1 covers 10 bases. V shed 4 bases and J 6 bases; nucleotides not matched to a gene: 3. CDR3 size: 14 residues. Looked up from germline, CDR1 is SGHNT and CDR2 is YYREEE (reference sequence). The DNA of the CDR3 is TGTGCCAGCAGCGGGACAGGGGTTGATGAAAAACTGTTTTTT. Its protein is CASSGTGVDEKLFF. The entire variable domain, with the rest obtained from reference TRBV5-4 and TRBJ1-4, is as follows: ETGVTQSPTHLIKTRGQQVTLRCSSQSGHNTVSWYQQALGQGPQFIFQYYREEENGRGNFPPRFSGLQFPNYSSELNVNALELDDSALYLCASSGTGVDEKLFFGSGTQLSVL.

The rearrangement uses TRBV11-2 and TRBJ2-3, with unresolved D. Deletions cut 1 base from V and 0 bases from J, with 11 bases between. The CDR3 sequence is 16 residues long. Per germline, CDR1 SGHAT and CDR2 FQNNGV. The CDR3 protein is CASSLGRPPSTDTQYF. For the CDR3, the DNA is TGTGCCAGCAGCTTAGGCAGGCCTCCGAGCACAGATACGCAGTATTTT. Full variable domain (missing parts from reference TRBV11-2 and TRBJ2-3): EAGVAQSPRYKIIEKRQSVAFWCNPISGHATLYWYQQILGQGPKLLIQFQNNGVVDDSQLPKDRFSAERLKGVDSTLKIQPAKLEDSAVYLCASSLGRPPSTDTQYFGPGTRLTVL.

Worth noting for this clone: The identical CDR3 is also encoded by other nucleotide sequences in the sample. The CDR3 protein is CSVVRAEAFF. The CDR3, as DNA: TGCAGCGTTGTGAGGGCTGAAGCTTTCTTT. This chain uses TRBV29-1 with TRBJ1-1; the D is unclear. This CDR3 has 10 amino acids. The germline CDR1 and CDR2 sequences are SQVTM and ANQGSEA. Trimming pared 4 bases from V and 6 bases from J, leaving 6 bases between.

The CDR3: CASSLRPTSGPNTGELFF. CDR3 sequence (DNA): TGCGCCAGCAGCTTGAGACCGACTAGCGGGCCTAACACCGGGGAGCTGTTTTTT. The genes are TRBV5-1 and TRBJ2-2, with 10 bases that match TRBD2. With V trimmed by 1 base and J by 2 bases, 8 bases remained unmatched. The CDR3 contains 18 residues. Germline assignment: CDR1 SGHRS and CDR2 YFSETQ.

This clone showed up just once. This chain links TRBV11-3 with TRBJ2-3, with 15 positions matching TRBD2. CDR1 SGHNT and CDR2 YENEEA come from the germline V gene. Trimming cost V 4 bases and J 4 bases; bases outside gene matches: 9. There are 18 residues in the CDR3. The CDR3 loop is CASSSGLAGGPQSDTQYF. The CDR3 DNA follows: TGTGCCAGCAGCTCCGGACTAGCGGGAGGGCCGCAGTCAGATACGCAGTATTTT.

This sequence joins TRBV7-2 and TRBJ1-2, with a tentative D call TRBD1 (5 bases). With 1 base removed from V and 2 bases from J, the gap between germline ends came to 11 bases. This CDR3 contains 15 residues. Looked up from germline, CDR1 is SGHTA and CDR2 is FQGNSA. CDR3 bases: TGTGCCAGCAGCTTAGGTGGGTCAGGGAACTATGGCTACACCTTC. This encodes CASSLGGSGNYGYTF.